This T cell receptor beta chain was retrieved from a study of blood T cell repertoires in COVID-19. Donors were grouped by their self-reported clinical history. Within 2 weeks of study entry, exposed participants had contacted a PCR-confirmed or clinician-diagnosed COVID-19 case. Clones were read by immunoSEQ multiplex PCR, and TCRdb kept only the in-frame ones, dropping some. The data show fewer than 250,000 clones, about four fifths seen once. V trimming: 2 bases; J trimming: 4 bases; junction bases outside the gene matches: 8. Germline V CDR1 and CDR2: SNHLY, FYNNEI. The length of the CDR3 is 16 residues.

This TCR derives from a woman between 45 and 65 years old who had been exposed to COVID-19. The specimen sequenced was PBMCs or T cells enriched from blood (not recorded which). This rearrangement joins TRBV2 to TRBJ2-3, with 8 bases that match TRBD2. CDR3 region: CASSERRGAPPDTQYF. CDR3 sequence (DNA): TGTGCCAGCAGTGAACGGCGGGGGGCCCCCCCAGATACGCAGTATTTT.